The 20 T cell receptor beta chains in this list originate from one sample, sequenced in a study of regulatory T cells in long-lasting Graves disease. Specified time point: newly diagnosed GD, antithyroid drugs for less than 3 months. Isolated PBMC RNA provided the starting material for the TCR library. Library construction for TCR beta used iRepertoire HTBI primers and Arm-PCR of CDR3 regions. TCRdb reprocessed the multiplex PCR reads with MiXCR, giving one entry per CDR3 protein. The sample holds about 620,000 distinct CDR3 sequences, around 15% seen once. Another study also made use of these data, one on T cells in Graves' hyperthyroidism and ophthalmopathy.

The specimen was peripheral blood mononuclear cells (PBMCs), collected at new diagnosis, from a patient treated with antithyroid drugs. These receptors were collected from a young woman with Graves disease.

J is TRBJ2-3 and V is TRBV11-2, with 9 bases aligning to TRBD2. The V gene's germline CDR1 is SGHAT and CDR2 FQNNGV. The V gene end was trimmed by 1 base and the J gene end by 2 bases; junction bases not matched to a gene: 7. The CDR3 covers 17 residues. The DNA of the CDR3 is TGTGCCAGCAGCTTAGGGTCTAGCGGGATTTACACAGATACGCAGTATTTT. Amino acids: CASSLGSSGIYTDTQYF.

This clonotype was seen at least ten times. This sequence joins TRBV11-2 and TRBJ2-3, with unresolved D. Trimming shortened V by 3 bases and J by 2 bases, and 6 bases separated the two germline ends. The germline gives CDR1 SGHAT, CDR2 FQNNGV. The CDR3 is made up of 13 amino acids. CDR3 in DNA: TGTGCCAGCAGCTTGAGCGCCACAGATACGCAGTATTTT. Residues: CASSLSATDTQYF.

A few counts support this clonotype. The chain uses TRBV24-1 and TRBJ2-1, with 8 nucleotides matching TRBD2. The CDR3 is made up of 16 amino acids. Germline CDR1 KGHDR, CDR2 SFDVKD. V lost 0 bases and J lost 2; bases outside the gene matches: 2. The CDR3 reads CATSDLEAGAYNEQFF. CDR3 sequence (DNA): TGTGCCACCAGTGATTTGGAAGCGGGAGCCTACAATGAGCAGTTCTTC.

On this clonotype: One base away lies a much larger clone, so this may be a sequencing read error. V gene TRBV6-2 or TRBV6-3 combines with J gene TRBJ2-7; no clear D. The CDR3 totals 13 residues. V lost 2 bases, J lost 3 bases, and 8 bases lay in between. Germline assignment: CDR1 MNHEY and CDR2 SVGEGT. CDR3 protein: CASSYDRYYEQYF. The CDR3 DNA sequence: TGTGCCAGCAGTTACGACCGTTACTACGAGCAGTACTTC.

In this sample, this clonotype turned up many times. The chain joins TRBV12-3 or TRBV12-4 to TRBJ1-4; the D is unclear. Trimming took off 3 bases at V and 5 bases at J, with 13 bases between the two ends. The CDR3 extends over 15 amino acids. CDR3 residues: CASSLVPGSNEKLFF. The CDR3 DNA is TGTGCCAGCAGTTTGGTCCCGGGGTCAAATGAAAAACTGTTTTTT.

As DNA, the CDR3 is TGTGCCAGTAGTTATAGGCCCAACACCCAAGAGACCCAGTACTTC. Translated: CASSYRPNTQETQYF. The chain carries TRBV19 and TRBJ2-5; no clear D gene. Germline CDR1 is LNHDA and CDR2 is SQIVND (reference sequence). The CDR3 extends over 15 amino acids. Trimming removed 5 bases at V and 1 base at J, with 14 bases between.

V gene TRBV30 combines with J gene TRBJ2-1; the D gene is possibly TRBD2 (6 bases). Trimming took off 2 bases at V and 15 bases at J, with 17 bases between the two ends. The CDR3 has 12 amino acids. Germline V CDR1 and CDR2: GTSNPN, SVGIG (reference sequence). The CDR3 DNA sequence: TGTGCCTGGAGTCTTAGCGGCGACCGGGTGTTCTTC. Amino acids: CAWSLSGDRVFF.

The chain has TRBV7-9 and TRBJ2-5, with a possible D match to TRBD1 (5 bases). V was pared by 6 bases and J by 1 base, with 9 bases between. In germline, CDR1 is SEHNR, CDR2 FQNEAQ (reference sequence). CDR3 length: 13 amino acids. In DNA form, the CDR3 reads TGTGCCAGCAGGGACAACCGCCAAGAGACCCAGTACTTC. Translating it yields CASRDNRQETQYF.

In the case of this clonotype: With a much larger clone just one base away, this may be a read error. V gene TRBV5-8 combines with J gene TRBJ2-1; 7 nucleotides line up with TRBD2. J lost 7 bases, V lost 7 bases, and 2 bases had no gene match. Looked up from germline, CDR1 is SGHTS and CDR2 is YDEGEE. This CDR3 comprises 11 residues. CDR3 sequence (DNA): TGTGCCAGCGGCGGGGGTAATGAGCAGTTCTTC. Protein product: CASGGGNEQFF.

The rearrangement uses TRBV6-2 or TRBV6-3 and TRBJ2-1; no definite D call. CDR1 MNHEY and CDR2 SVGEGT come from the germline V gene. Trimming removed 2 bases at V and 3 bases at J, with 11 bases between. The CDR3 covers 15 residues. The CDR3 spells CASSYPLPNYNEQFF. The CDR3 DNA reads as TGTGCCAGCAGTTACCCCCTCCCCAACTACAATGAGCAGTTCTTC.

The gene calls are TRBV15 and TRBJ2-1; 12 bases fit TRBD2. The CDR3 totals 19 residues. Trimming took 5 bases from V and 8 from J; bases not matched to a gene: 19. Looked up from germline, CDR1 is LNHNV and CDR2 is YYDKDF (reference sequence). The CDR3 DNA follows: TGTGCCACCAGCCAAGACTTGGGACTAGCGGGTGGTGGGGGTGATGAGCAGTTCTTC. As protein: CATSQDLGLAGGGGDEQFF.

Notes on this clonotype: It may be a read error: a sequence one base away is much more abundant. This chain connects TRBV11-2 to TRBJ2-2; 12 bases are a match to TRBD2. V trimming: 2 bases; J trimming: 6 bases; junction bases outside the gene matches: 7. This CDR3 comprises 17 residues. CDR1 SGHAT and CDR2 FQNNGV come from the germline V gene. The CDR3 sequence is CASSLTLAGGQAGELFF. The CDR3 DNA follows: TGTGCCAGCAGCTTAACCCTAGCGGGAGGGCAAGCCGGGGAGCTGTTTTTT.

This clonotype was seen at least ten times. The chain is built from TRBV28 and TRBJ2-5; tentatively, D is TRBD1 or TRBD2 (5 bases each). Per germline, CDR1 MDHEN and CDR2 SYDVKM. The V end lost 6 bases, the J end lost 5 bases, and 16 bases lay between the germline ends. The CDR3 covers 14 residues. The CDR3 DNA sequence: TGTGCCAGCAGCCCGACGTCCGGGGCCGAGACCCAGTACTTC. Translation gives CASSPTSGAETQYF.

This clonotype was picked up many times. One junction end does not reproduce the germline sequence, and a read error may be involved. This chain uses TRBV3-1 with TRBJ1-5; D is possibly TRBD1 (6 bases). CDR1 and CDR2 (germline): LGHDT, YNNKEL (reference sequence). The CDR3 contains 13 residues. CDR3 DNA: TGTGCCAGCAGCCGGACAGCCAATCGGCCCCAGCATTTT. This codes for CASSRTANRPQHF.

This clonotype was seen many times. The chain combines TRBV29-1 with TRBJ2-1; 7 bases line up with TRBD2. The germline V gene encodes CDR1 SQVTM and CDR2 ANQGSEA. V was pared by 3 bases and J by 8 bases, with 10 bases of the junction left unmatched. CDR3 length equals 14 residues. In DNA form, the CDR3 reads TGCAGCGTTGAGGTTCTAGCGGACTGGGATGAGCAGTTCTTC. Protein: CSVEVLADWDEQFF.

This clonotype was counted ten times or more. This chain links TRBV28 with TRBJ2-1; weak D call: TRBD2 (5 bases). The CDR3 is made up of 13 amino acids. Germline V gene lookup returns CDR1 MDHEN and CDR2 SYDVKM. The CDR3 coding sequence is TGTACCACCCGGGCGGGCTCCTACAATGAGCAGTTCTTC. Translating gives CTTRAGSYNEQFF.

The V gene is TRBV9, the J gene TRBJ1-2; D is possibly TRBD1 (5 bases). The CDR3 covers 15 residues. Germline V gene sequence: CDR1 SGDLS, CDR2 YYNGEE. V shed 4 bases and J shed 4 bases, with 17 bases lying between them. CDR3 protein: CASSPAGTVVYGYTF. The DNA for the CDR3 is TGTGCCAGCAGCCCCGCCGGGACCGTAGTCTATGGCTACACCTTC. The entire variable domain, with the rest obtained from reference TRBV9 and TRBJ1-2, is as follows: DSGVTQTPKHLITATGQRVTLRCSPRSGDLSVYWYQQSLDQGLQFLIQYYNGEERAKGNILERFSAQQFPDLHSELNLSSLELGDSALYFCASSPAGTVVYGYTFGSGTRLTVV.

In regard to this clonotype: This may come from a read error, since a much larger clone is one base off. The rearrangement links TRBV28 to TRBJ2-3; no clear D. The CDR3 has 15 amino acids. Germline-derived CDR1 and CDR2 are MDHEN and SYDVKM. CDR3 bases: TGTACCAGCAGTTTTAGTAGGGCTCGCACAGATACGCAGTATTTT. Translated, it gives CTSSFSRARTDTQYF.

This sequence joins TRBV4-1 and TRBJ2-7; 11 bases fit TRBD1. The CDR3 spans 16 residues. CDR1 is MGHRA and CDR2 is YSYEKL in the germline V gene. V dropped 1 base and J dropped 2; count of bases not matched to a gene: 4. The DNA of the CDR3 is TGCGCCAGCAGCCAAGCCCGGACAGGGGGCGCCTACGAGCAGTACTTC. Protein: CASSQARTGGAYEQYF.

The V call is TRBV6-2 or TRBV6-3, the J call TRBJ1-5, with a tentative D call TRBD1 (6 bases). Between the trimmed V and J ends, which lost 8 bases and 2 bases, there was a span of 16 bases. This CDR3 region has 15 residues. Germline V gene lookup returns CDR1 MNHEY and CDR2 SVGEGT. CDR3 in DNA: TGTGCCAGCGGGTCAGGGGCCGCGGGCAATCAGCCCCAGCATTTT. Translated, it gives CASGSGAAGNQPQHF.